Each of the 7 T cell receptor beta chains below was sequenced from the same sample in a study of tumor-infiltrating lymphocytes in primary liver carcinoma. From around 20-30 mg of unsorted bulk tissue, DNA and RNA were co-extracted together. Synthesis of TCR beta cDNA was carried out from 500 ng total RNA with a constant-region primer. Nested multiplex PCR, run for three rounds with slightly modified ARM-PCR, yielded TCR beta libraries. Rounds one and two of PCR, each of around 9 cycles, were primed with TRBV1-TRBV30 forward primers and a C-beta reverse primer. TCRdb ran MiXCR on the multiplex PCR reads and lists one entry per CDR3 protein. The data hold tens of thousands of distinct CDR3 sequences, with around 70% observed a single time. Material for sequencing was liver tumor tissue from sampling region 1. Subset defined: tumor region T1, superior pole. These receptors all come from a middle-aged man with primary liver carcinoma and hepatitis B virus infection.

A remark on this clonotype: One end of the junction does not line up with germline, which may come from a read error. The chain combines TRBV20-1 with TRBJ1-1; D not certain. Germline CDR1 reads DFQATT; CDR2 reads SNEGSKA (reference sequence). The length of the CDR3 is 11 residues. CDR3 nucleotides: TGCAGTGTGGGTCCGTTCACTGAAACTTTCTTT. Its protein is CSVGPFTETFF.

This chain connects TRBV20-1 to TRBJ2-1; 7 bases align to TRBD2. This CDR3 spans 14 amino acids. Germline V gene data show CDR1 as DFQATT and CDR2 as SNEGSKA (reference sequence). V lost 6 bases to trimming and J lost 8 bases; unmatched junction nucleotides: 13. The CDR3, as DNA: TGCAGTGCCCCGGGAGGAGGGCCCGGGGATGAGCAGTTCTTC. This encodes CSAPGGGPGDEQFF.

In its sample, this clonotype was seen many times. The V gene is TRBV28, the J gene TRBJ2-2; D is unclear. V lost 2 bases and J lost 6, with 7 bases in between. This CDR3 is 13 amino acids long. CDR1 and CDR2 (germline): MDHEN, SYDVKM. CDR3 loop: CASSLNFPGELFF. The CDR3, as DNA: TGTGCCAGCAGTTTAAATTTCCCCGGGGAGCTGTTTTTT.

This clonotype came up once. An end of the junction differs from the germline gene, which may be a read error. The gene calls are TRBV7-9 and TRBJ2-1; TRBD1 might be the D (5 bases). The CDR3 loop spans 11 amino acids. The germline V gene encodes CDR1 SEHNR and CDR2 FQNEAQ (reference sequence). The CDR3 DNA reads TGTGTCAGCAGCCCTGGGGCAGAGCAATTCTTC. Protein: CVSSPGAEQFF. The whole variable domain, filled in from reference TRBV7-9 and TRBJ2-1, reads DTGVSQNPRHKITKRGQNVTFRCDPISEHNRLYWYRQTLGQGPEFLTYFQNEAQLEKSRLLSDRFSAERPKGSFSTLEIQRTEQGDSAMYLCVSSPGAEQFFGPGTRLTVL.

As to this clonotype: A much more abundant neighbour one base away suggests this may be a read error. The rearrangement joins TRBV5-1 to TRBJ1-6, with D perhaps matching TRBD1 (5 bases). CDR1 and CDR2 from the germline V gene are SGHRS and YFSETQ. The CDR3 totals 14 residues. The CDR3 loop reads CTSSFPGKDSPLHF. DNA for the CDR3: TGCACCAGCAGCTTTCCAGGGAAGGATTCACCCCTCCACTTT.

This clonotype appeared a few times. The V call is TRBV7-2, the J call TRBJ2-7; 9 bases map to TRBD1. Germline V lookup: CDR1 SGHTA, CDR2 FQGNSA. J lost 5 bases, V lost 4 bases, and 0 bases had no gene match. The CDR3 runs to 12 residues. The DNA for the CDR3 is TGTGCCAGCAGCTGGACAGGGGACGAGCAGTACTTC. Encoded protein: CASSWTGDEQYF.

A few counts support this clonotype. A much larger clone lies a single base off, so this may be a read error. This chain links TRBV6-6 with TRBJ1-2; D unclear. Germline V CDR1 and CDR2: MNHNY, SVGAGI (reference sequence). CDR3 size: 13 residues. V dropped 5 bases and J dropped 11 bases, with 18 bases sitting between them. CDR3 protein: CASSGSSNERYTF. DNA for the CDR3: TGTGCCAGCAGTGGATCCTCGAATGAACGGTACACCTTC.